This T cell receptor beta chain was observed in a study of metastatic and nonmetastatic thyroid tumors. Study details: Across peripheral blood and tumor or nodule tissue samples taken from malignant and benign thyroid patients, the repertoires were compared with one another.

Trimming took off 2 bases at V and 2 bases at J, with 12 bases between the two ends. CDR1 and CDR2 (germline): SGHNT, YENEEA. CDR3 length: 15 residues. This clone showed up many times. Its antigen is as yet unknown. Original processing methods: A papillary thyroid cancer distant-metastasis classifier was built from CDR3 differences across clinicopathological groups. TCRdb re-processed the PCR reads through MiXCR. The V and J calls shown here were made by TCRdb, not taken from the authors' results. In the table there are about 21,000 clones, around 28% of which are singletons. Findings of the study overall: TCR beta diversity was reportedly significantly higher in malignant thyroid tumors than benign nodules, in blood and tumor.

Thyroid surgery had not been preceded by any treatment in any patient. This TCR was recovered from a female donor with papillary thyroid cancer or a benign thyroid nodule (not recorded which). Some clones in this sample may be carry-over from other donors' samples. The sample comprised blood. The rearrangement joins TRBV11-3 to TRBJ2-5; D possibly corresponds to TRBD1 (6 bases). In DNA form, the CDR3 reads TGTGCCAGCAGCTTAAGGAATAGGGGGCAAGAGACCCAGTACTTC. Encoded protein: CASSLRNRGQETQYF.